This TCR beta chain was captured in a study of T cell clusters in autoimmune cytopenias. Study as a whole: Per sample, median TRB depth was around 51,000 reads, yielding a median 2,350 distinct clonotypes.

Whole-study findings and limits: Functional roles of the in silico T cell clusters still await experimental validation. Healthy donors had roughly 2.9-fold more exclusive TRB clusters than active autoimmune hepatitis patients. Clustering suggested that physiological T cell clusters were missing in primary autoimmune cytopenia patients.

Tens of thousands of genome equivalents of blood DNA were amplified for TRB. The germline V gene has CDR1 MNHEY and CDR2 SVGAGI. CDR3 length: 14 residues. According to its frequency, this clonotype is medium-sized (0.01 to 0.1%). Its specificity is unknown. TRB was amplified by touch-down multiplex PCR, primer pools A and B combined. TCRdb reprocessed the multiplex PCR reads and stores each CDR3 protein as one record, lacking DNA. The sample's table shows some 5,000 distinct CDR3 sequences. Sequences were obtained from peripheral blood. The TCR originated in a human donor with an autoimmune cytopenia or autoimmune hepatitis (not recorded which). The V gene is TRBV6-5, the J gene TRBJ1-5; TCRdb gives TRBD1 as the D gene, but with no DNA this cannot be confirmed. The CDR3 is CASSAQGSGQPQHF.